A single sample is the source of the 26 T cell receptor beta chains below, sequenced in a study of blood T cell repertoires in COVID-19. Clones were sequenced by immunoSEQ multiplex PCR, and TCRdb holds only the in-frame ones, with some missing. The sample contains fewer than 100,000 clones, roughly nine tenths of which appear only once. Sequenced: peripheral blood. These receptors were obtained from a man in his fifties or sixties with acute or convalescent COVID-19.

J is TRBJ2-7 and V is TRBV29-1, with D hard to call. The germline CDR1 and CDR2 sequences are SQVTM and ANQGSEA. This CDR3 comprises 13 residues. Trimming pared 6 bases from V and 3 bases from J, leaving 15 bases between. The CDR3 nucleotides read TGCAGCGTACAGACGGATGAGTACTACGAGCAGTACTTC. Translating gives CSVQTDEYYEQYF.

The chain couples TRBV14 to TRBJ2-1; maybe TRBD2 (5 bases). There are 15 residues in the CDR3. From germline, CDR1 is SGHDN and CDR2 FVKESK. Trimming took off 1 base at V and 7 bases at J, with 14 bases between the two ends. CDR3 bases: TGTGCCAGCAGCCAAGTCGGGAACGCTCCTAATGAGCAGTTCTTC. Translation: CASSQVGNAPNEQFF.

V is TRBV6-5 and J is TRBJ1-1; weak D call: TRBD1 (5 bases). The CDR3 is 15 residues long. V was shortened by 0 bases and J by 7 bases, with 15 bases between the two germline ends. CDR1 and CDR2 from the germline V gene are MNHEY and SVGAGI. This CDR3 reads CASSYSRSGGGEAFF. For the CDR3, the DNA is TGTGCCAGCAGTTACTCGAGGTCGGGGGGGGGTGAAGCTTTCTTT.

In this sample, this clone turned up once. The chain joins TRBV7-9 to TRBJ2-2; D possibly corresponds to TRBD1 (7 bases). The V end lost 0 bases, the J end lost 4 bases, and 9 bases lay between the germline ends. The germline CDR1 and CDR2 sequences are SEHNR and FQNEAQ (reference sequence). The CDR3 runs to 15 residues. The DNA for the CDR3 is TGTGCCAGCAGCTTAGCGCAGGGGGGCACCGGGGAGCTGTTTTTT. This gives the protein CASSLAQGGTGELFF.

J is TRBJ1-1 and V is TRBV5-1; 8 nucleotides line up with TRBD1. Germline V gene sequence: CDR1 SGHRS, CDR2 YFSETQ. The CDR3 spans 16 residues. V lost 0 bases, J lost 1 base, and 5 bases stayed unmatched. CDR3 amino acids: CASSLGQGAWNTEAFF. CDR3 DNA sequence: TGCGCCAGCAGCTTGGGGCAGGGGGCTTGGAACACTGAAGCTTTCTTT.

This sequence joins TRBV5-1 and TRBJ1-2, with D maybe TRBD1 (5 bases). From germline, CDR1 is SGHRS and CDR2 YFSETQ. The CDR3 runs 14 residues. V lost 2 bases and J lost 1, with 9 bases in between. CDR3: CASSLNRNNYGYTF. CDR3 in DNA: TGCGCCAGCAGCTTAAACAGGAATAACTATGGCTACACCTTC.

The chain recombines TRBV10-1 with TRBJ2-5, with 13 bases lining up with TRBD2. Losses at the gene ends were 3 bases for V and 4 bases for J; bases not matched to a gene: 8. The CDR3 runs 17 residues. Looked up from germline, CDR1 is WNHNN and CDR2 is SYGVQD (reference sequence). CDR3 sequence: CASSDSRTSGRVETQYF. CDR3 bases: TGCGCCAGCAGTGACAGTAGGACTAGCGGGAGAGTAGAGACCCAGTACTTC.

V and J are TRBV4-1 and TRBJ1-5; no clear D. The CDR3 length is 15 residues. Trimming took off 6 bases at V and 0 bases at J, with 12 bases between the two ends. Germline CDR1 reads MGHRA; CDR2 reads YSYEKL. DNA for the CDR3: TGCGCCAGCAGTAAGGTAGCTAATAGCAATCAGCCCCAGCATTTT. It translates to CASSKVANSNQPQHF.

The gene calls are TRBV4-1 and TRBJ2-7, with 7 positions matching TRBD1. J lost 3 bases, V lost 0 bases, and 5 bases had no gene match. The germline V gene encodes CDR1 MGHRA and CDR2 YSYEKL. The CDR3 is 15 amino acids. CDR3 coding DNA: TGCGCCAGCAGCCAAGACAGGGGGTCCTTCTACGAGCAGTACTTC. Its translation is CASSQDRGSFYEQYF.

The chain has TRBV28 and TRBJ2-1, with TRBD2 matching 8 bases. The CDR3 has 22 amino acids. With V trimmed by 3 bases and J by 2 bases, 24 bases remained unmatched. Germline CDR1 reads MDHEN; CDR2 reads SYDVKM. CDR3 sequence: CASSFLTQMWVGRTSTYNEQFF. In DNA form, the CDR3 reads TGTGCCAGCAGTTTTCTCACGCAAATGTGGGTCGGTAGGACTAGCACCTACAATGAGCAGTTCTTC.

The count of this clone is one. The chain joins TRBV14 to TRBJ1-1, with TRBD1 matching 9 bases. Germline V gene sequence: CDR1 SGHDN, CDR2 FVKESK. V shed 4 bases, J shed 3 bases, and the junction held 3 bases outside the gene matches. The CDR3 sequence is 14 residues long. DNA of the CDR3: TGTGCCAGCAGCCTCAGGACAGGGGACACTGAAGCTTTCTTT. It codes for CASSLRTGDTEAFF.

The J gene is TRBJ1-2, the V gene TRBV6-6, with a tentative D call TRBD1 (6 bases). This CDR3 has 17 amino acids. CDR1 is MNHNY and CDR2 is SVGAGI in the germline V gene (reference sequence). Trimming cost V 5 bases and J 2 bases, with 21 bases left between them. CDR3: CASSRRGGADPNYGYTF. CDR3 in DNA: TGTGCCAGCAGTCGCCGGGGGGGCGCCGATCCCAACTATGGCTACACCTTC.

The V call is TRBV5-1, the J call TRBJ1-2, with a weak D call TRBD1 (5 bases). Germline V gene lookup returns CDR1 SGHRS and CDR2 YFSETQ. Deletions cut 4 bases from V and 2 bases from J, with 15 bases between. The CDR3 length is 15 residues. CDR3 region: CASSSNRHPNYGYTF. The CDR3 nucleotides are TGCGCCAGCAGCAGTAACAGGCATCCGAACTATGGCTACACCTTC. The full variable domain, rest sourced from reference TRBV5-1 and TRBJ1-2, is KAGVTQTPRYLIKTRGQQVTLSCSPISGHRSVSWYQQTPGQGLQFLFEYFSETQRNKGNFPGRFSGRQFSNSRSEMNVSTLELGDSALYLCASSSNRHPNYGYTFGSGTRLTVV.

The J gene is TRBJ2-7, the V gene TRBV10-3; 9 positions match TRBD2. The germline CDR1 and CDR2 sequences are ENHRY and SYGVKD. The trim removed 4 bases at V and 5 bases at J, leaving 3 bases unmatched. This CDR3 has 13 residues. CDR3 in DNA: TGTGCCATCAGTGCCGGGACTAGCCACGAGCAGTACTTC. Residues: CAISAGTSHEQYF.

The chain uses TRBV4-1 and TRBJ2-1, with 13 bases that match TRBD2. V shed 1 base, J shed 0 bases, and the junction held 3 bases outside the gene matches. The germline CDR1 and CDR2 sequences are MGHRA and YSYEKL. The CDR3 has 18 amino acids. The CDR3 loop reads CASSQGLAGGASYNEQFF. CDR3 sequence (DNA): TGCGCCAGCAGCCAAGGACTAGCGGGAGGAGCCTCCTACAATGAGCAGTTCTTC.

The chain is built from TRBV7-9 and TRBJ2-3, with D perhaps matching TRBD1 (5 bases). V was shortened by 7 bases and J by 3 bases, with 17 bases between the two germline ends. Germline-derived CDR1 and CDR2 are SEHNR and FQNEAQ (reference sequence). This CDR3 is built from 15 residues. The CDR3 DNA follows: TGTGCCAGCACCGATTTCAAGGGGCCGACAGATACGCAGTATTTT. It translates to CASTDFKGPTDTQYF.

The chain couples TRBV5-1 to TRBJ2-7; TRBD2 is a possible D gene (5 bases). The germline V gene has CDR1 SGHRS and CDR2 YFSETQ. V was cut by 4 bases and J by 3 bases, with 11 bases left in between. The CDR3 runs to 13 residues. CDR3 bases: TGCGCCAGCAGCACCGGGGAGCTCTACGAGCAGTACTTC. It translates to CASSTGELYEQYF. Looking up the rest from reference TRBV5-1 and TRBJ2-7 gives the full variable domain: KAGVTQTPRYLIKTRGQQVTLSCSPISGHRSVSWYQQTPGQGLQFLFEYFSETQRNKGNFPGRFSGRQFSNSRSEMNVSTLELGDSALYLCASSTGELYEQYFGPGTRLTVT.

The DNA for the CDR3 is TGTGCCAGCAGCGGGACTAGCCTAATCACCGGGGAGCTGTTTTTT. Protein: CASSGTSLITGELFF. The genes are TRBV5-5 and TRBJ2-2; TRBD2 matches at 9 bases. CDR1 is SGHKS, CDR2 YYEKEE, per germline (reference sequence). The V and J ends lost 4 bases and 4 bases, in that order; junction bases with no gene match: 5. This CDR3 has 15 residues.

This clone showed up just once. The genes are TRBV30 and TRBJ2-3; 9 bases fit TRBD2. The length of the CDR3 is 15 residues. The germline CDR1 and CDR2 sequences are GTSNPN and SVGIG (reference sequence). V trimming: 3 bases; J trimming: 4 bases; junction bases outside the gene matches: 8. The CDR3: CAWSVGTSSADTQYF. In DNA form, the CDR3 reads TGTGCCTGGAGCGTGGGGACTAGCAGCGCAGATACGCAGTATTTT.

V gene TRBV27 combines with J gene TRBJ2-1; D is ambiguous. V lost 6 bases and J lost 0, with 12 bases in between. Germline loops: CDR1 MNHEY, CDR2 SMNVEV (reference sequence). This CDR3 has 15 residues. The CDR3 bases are TGTGCCAGCAGCTCGTCTTTAATCTCCTACAATGAGCAGTTCTTC. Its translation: CASSSSLISYNEQFF.

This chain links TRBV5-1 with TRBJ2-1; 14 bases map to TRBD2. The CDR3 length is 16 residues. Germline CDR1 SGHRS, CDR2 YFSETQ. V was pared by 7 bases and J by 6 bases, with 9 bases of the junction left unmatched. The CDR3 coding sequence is TGCGCCAGCCGCTCTAACGGACTAGCGGGAGGCAATGAGCAGTTCTTC. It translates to CASRSNGLAGGNEQFF.

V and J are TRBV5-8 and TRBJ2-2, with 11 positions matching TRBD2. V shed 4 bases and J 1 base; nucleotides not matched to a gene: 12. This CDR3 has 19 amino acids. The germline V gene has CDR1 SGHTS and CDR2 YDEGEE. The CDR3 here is CASSGTREGLAGNTGELFF. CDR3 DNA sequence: TGTGCCAGCAGCGGAACGAGGGAAGGACTAGCGGGGAACACCGGGGAGCTGTTTTTT. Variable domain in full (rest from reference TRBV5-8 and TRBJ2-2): EAGVTQSPTHLIKTRGQQATLRCSPISGHTSVYWYQQALGLGLQFLLWYDEGEERNRGNFPPRFSGRQFPNYSSELNVNALELEDSALYLCASSGTREGLAGNTGELFFGEGSRLTVL.

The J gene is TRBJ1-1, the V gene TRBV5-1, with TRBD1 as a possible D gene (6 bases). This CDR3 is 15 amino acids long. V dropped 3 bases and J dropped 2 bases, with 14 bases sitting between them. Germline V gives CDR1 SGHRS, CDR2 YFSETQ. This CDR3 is CASSSTGSINTEAFF. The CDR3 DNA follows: TGCGCCAGCAGCTCTACAGGGTCTATAAACACTGAAGCTTTCTTT.

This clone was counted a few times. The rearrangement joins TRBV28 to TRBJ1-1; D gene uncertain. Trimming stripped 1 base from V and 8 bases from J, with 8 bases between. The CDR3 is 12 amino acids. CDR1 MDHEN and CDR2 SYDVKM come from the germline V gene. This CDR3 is CASSLYGLEAFF. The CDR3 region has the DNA TGTGCCAGCAGTTTATATGGCCTCGAAGCTTTCTTT.

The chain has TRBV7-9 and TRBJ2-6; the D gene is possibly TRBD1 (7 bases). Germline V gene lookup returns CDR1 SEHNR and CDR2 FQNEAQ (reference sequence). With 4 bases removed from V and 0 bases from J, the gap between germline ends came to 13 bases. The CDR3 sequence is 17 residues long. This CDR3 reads CASSSRQGLSGANVLTF. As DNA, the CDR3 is TGTGCCAGCAGCTCCAGACAGGGACTCTCTGGGGCCAACGTCCTGACTTTC.

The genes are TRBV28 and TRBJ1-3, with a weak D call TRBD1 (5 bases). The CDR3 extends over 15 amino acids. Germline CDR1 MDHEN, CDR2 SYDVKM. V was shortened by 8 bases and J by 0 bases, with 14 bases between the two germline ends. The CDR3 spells CASYRRGSSGNTIYF. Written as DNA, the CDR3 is TGTGCCAGCTACCGACGGGGGAGCTCTGGAAACACCATATATTTT.